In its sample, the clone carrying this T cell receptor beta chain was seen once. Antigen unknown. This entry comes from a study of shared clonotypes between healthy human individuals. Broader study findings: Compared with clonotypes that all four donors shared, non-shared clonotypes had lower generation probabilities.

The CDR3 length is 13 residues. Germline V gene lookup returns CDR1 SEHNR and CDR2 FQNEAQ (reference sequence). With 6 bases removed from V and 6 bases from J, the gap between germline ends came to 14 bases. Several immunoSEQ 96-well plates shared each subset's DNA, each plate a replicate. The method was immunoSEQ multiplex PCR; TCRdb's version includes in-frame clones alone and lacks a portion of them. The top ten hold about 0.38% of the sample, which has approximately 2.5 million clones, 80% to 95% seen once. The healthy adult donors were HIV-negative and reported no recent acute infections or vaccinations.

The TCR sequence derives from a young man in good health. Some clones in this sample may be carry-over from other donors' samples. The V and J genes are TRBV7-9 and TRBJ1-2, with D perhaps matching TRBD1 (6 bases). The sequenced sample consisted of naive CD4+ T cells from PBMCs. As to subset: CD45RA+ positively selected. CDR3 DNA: TGTGCCAGCAGTCTTACAGGGAGCGATGGCTACACCTTC. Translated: CASSLTGSDGYTF. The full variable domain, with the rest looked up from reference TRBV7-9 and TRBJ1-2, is DTGVSQNPRHKITKRGQNVTFRCDPISEHNRLYWYRQTLGQGPEFLTYFQNEAQLEKSRLLSDRFSAERPKGSFSTLEIQRTEQGDSAMYLCASSLTGSDGYTFGSGTRLTVV.